This T cell receptor beta chain was identified in a study of blood T cell repertoires in COVID-19. This clone was recorded a few times. The CDR3 extends over 14 amino acids. Germline trimming cut 6 bases from V and 2 bases from J; bases unmatched to any gene: 6. In germline, CDR1 is SQVTM, CDR2 ANQGSEA. Profiled with immunoSEQ multiplex PCR; TCRdb holds only in-frame clones, not every one. The sample consists of about 180,000 clones, roughly 87% of them appearing once. This clonotype originated in a human donor with acute COVID-19. The donor label of this sample is uncertain. Sequenced input: PBMCs or T cells enriched from blood (not recorded which). The chain joins TRBV29-1 to TRBJ1-2; TRBD1 matches 10 bases. The CDR3 DNA sequence: TGCAGCGTCAGGACAGGGGGAGTGAACTATGGCTACACCTTC. Residues: CSVRTGGVNYGYTF.